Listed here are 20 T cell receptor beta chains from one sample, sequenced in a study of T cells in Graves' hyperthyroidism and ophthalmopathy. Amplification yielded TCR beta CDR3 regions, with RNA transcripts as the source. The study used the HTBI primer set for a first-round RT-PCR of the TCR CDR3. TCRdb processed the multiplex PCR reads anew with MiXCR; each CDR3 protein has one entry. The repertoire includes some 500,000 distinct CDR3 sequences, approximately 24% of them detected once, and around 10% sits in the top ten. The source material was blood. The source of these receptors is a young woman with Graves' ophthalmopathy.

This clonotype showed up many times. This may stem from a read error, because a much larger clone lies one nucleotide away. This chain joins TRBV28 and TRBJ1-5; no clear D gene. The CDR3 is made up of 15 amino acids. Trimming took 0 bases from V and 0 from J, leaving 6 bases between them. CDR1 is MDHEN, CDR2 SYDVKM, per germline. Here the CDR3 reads CASSLWARSNQPQHF. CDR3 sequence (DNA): TGTGCCAGCAGTTTATGGGCCCGTAGCAATCAGCCCCAGCATTTT.

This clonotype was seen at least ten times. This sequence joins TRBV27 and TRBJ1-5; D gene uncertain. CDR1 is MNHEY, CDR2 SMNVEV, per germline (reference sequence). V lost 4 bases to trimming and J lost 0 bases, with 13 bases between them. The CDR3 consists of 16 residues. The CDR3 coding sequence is TGTGCCAGCAGTTCCCGGGCACCCTATAGCAATCAGCCCCAGCATTTT. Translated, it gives CASSSRAPYSNQPQHF.

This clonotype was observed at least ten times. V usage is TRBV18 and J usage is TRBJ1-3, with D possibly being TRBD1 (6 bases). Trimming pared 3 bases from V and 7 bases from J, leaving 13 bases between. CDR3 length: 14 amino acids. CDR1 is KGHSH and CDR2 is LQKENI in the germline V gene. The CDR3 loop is CASSPRDTRNTIYF. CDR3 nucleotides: TGTGCCAGCTCACCCAGGGACACGCGGAACACCATATATTTT. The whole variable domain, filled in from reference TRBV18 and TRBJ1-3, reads NAGVMQNPRHLVRRRGQEARLRCSPMKGHSHVYWYRQLPEEGLKFMVYLQKENIIDESGMPKERFSAEFPKEGPSILRIQQVVRGDSAAYFCASSPRDTRNTIYFGEGSWLTVV.

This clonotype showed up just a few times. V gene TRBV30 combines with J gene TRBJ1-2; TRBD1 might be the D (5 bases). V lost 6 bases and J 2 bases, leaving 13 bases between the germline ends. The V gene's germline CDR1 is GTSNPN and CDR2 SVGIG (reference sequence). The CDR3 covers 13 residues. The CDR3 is CACKGDVNYGYTF. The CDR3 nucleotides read TGTGCCTGTAAAGGGGACGTCAACTATGGCTACACCTTC.

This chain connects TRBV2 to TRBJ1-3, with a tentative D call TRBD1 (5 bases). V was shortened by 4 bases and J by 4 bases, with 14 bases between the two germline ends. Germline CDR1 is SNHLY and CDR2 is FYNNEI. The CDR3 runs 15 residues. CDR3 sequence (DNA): TGTGCCAGCAGTGTTTACGGGACCGGAGGAAACACCATATATTTT. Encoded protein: CASSVYGTGGNTIYF.

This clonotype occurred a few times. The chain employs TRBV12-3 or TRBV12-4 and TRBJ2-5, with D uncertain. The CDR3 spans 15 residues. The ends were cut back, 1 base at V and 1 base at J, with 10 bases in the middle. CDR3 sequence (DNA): TGTGCCAGCAGTTTAGTGGTGGGCCTCCAAGAGACCCAGTACTTC. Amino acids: CASSLVVGLQETQYF.

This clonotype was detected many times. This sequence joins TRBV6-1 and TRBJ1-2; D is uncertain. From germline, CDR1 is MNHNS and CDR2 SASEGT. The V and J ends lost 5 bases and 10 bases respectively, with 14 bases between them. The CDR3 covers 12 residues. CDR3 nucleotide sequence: TGTGCCAGCAGTAGAGGAGAGAAGGACTACACCTTC. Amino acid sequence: CASSRGEKDYTF.

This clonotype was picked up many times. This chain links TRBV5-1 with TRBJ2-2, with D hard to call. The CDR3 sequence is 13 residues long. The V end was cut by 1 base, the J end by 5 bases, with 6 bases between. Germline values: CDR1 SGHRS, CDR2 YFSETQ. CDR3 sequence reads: CASSLSPTGELFF. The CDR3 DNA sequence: TGCGCCAGCAGCTTGAGTCCGACCGGGGAGCTGTTTTTT.

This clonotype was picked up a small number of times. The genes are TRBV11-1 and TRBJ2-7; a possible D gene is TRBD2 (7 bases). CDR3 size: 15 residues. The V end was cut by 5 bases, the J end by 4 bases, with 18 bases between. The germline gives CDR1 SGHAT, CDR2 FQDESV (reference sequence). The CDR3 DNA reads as TGTGCCAGCAGCCCCCCGGCGGGGGCCCATTACGAGCAGTACTTC. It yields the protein CASSPPAGAHYEQYF.

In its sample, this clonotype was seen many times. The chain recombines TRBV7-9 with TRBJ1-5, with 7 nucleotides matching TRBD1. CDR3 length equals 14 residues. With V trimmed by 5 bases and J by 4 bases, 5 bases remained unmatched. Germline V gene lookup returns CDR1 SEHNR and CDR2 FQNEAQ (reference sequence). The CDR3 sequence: CASSQTGSNQPQHF. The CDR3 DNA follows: TGTGCCAGCAGCCAGACAGGGTCAAATCAGCCCCAGCATTTT.

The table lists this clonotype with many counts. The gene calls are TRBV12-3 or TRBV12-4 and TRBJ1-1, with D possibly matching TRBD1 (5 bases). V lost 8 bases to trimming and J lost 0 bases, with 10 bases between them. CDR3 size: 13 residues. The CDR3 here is CASAAGLNTEAFF. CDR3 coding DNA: TGTGCCAGCGCCGCAGGGCTGAACACTGAAGCTTTCTTT.

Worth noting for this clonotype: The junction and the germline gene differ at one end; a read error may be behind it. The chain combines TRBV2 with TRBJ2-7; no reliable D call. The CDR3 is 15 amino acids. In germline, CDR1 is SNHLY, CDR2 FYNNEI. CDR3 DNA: TGTGCCAGCAGTCAAGGGCGGCAGACGGCCTACGATCAGTACTTC. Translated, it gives CASSQGRQTAYDQYF.

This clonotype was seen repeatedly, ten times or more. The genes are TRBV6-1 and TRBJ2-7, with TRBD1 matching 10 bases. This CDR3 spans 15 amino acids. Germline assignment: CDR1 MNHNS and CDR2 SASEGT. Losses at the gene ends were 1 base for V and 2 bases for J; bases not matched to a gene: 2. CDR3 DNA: TGTGCCAGCAGTGAAGAGGGACAGGGGACCTACGAGCAGTACTTC. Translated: CASSEEGQGTYEQYF.

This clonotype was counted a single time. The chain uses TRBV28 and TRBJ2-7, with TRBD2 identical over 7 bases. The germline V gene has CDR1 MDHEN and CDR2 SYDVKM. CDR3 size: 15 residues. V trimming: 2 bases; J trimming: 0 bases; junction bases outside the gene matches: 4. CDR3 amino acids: CASSLAGAPSYEQYF. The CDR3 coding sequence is TGTGCCAGCAGTTTAGCGGGAGCCCCCTCCTACGAGCAGTACTTC. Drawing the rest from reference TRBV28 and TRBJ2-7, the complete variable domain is DVKVTQSSRYLVKRTGEKVFLECVQDMDHENMFWYRQDPGLGLRLIYFSYDVKMKEKGDIPEGYSVSREKKERFSLILESASTNQTSMYLCASSLAGAPSYEQYFGPGTRLTVT.

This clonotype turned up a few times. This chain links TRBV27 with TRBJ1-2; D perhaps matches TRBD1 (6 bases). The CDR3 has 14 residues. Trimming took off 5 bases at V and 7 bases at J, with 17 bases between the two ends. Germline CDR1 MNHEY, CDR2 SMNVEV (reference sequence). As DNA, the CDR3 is TGTGCCAGCAGTCAGCAGGGGTACTCGGGTGGCTACACCTTC. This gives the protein CASSQQGYSGGYTF.

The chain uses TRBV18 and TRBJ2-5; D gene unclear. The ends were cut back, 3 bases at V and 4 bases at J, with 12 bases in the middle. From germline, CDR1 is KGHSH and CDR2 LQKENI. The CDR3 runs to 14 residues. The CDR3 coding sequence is TGTGCCAGCTCACCGTACGAAGGAATAGAGACCCAGTACTTC. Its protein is CASSPYEGIETQYF.

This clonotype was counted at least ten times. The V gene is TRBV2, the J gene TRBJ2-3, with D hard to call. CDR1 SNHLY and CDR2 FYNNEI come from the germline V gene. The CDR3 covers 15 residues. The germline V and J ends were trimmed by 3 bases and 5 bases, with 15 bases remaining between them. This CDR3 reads CASSDRPTWVDTQYF. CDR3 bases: TGTGCCAGCAGTGACCGTCCCACTTGGGTAGATACGCAGTATTTT.

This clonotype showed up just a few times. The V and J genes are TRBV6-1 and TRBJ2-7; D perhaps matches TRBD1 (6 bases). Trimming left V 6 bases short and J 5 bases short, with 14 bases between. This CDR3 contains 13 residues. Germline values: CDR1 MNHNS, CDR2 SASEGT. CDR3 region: CASSPGQSHEQYF. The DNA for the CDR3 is TGTGCCAGCAGCCCCGGACAGTCCCACGAGCAGTACTTC.

The CDR3 sequence is CASSTTGLAGGEQYF. CDR3 coding DNA: TGTGCCAGCAGTACCACGGGACTAGCGGGAGGCGAGCAGTACTTC. The rearrangement uses TRBV2 and TRBJ2-7, with 15 positions matching TRBD2. CDR1 and CDR2 from the germline V gene are SNHLY and FYNNEI. The CDR3 totals 15 residues. Germline trimming cut 5 bases from V and 6 bases from J; bases unmatched to any gene: 5. The full variable domain, its missing parts supplied by reference TRBV2 and TRBJ2-7, is EPEVTQTPSHQVTQMGQEVILRCVPISNHLYFYWYRQILGQKVEFLVSFYNNEISEKSEIFDDQFSVERPDGSNFTLKIRSTKLEDSAMYFCASSTTGLAGGEQYFGPGTRLTVT.

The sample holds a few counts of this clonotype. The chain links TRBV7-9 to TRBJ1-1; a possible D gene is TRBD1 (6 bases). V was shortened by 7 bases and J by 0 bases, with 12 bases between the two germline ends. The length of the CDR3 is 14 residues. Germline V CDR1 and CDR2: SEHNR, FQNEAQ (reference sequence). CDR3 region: CASILQGLNTEAFF. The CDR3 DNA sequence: TGTGCCAGCATCCTACAGGGATTGAACACTGAAGCTTTCTTT.